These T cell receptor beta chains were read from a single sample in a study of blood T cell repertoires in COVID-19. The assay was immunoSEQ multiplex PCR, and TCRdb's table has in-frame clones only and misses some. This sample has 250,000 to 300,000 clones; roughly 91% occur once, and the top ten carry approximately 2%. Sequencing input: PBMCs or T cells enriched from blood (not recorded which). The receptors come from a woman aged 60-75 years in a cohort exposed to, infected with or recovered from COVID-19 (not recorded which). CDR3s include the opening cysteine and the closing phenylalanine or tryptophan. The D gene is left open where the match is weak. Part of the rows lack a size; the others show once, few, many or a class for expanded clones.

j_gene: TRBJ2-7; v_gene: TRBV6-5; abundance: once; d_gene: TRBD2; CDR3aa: CASSTKASGRYEQYF; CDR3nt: TGTGCCAGCAGTACCAAAGCTAGCGGGAGGTACGAGCAGTACTTC
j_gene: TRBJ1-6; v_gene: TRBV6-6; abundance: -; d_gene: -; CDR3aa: CASSSKNSPLHF; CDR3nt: TGTGCCAGCAGTTCCAAAAATTCACCCCTCCACTTT
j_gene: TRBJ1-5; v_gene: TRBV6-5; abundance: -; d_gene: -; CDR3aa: CASSYSSGFGQPQHF; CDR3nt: TGTGCCAGCAGTTACTCGTCAGGGTTTGGACAGCCCCAGCATTTT
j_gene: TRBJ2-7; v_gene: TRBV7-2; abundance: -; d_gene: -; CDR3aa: CASSLGPGGTYEQYF; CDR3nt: TGTGCCAGCAGCTTAGGCCCAGGGGGGACTTACGAGCAGTACTTC
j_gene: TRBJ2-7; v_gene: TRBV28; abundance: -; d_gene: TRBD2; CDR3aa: CASRTSGYEQYF; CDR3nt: TGTGCCTCTAGGACTAGCGGCTACGAGCAGTACTTC
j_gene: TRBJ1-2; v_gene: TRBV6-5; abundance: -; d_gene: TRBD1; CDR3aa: CASSRQGSITYGYTF; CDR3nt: TGTGCCAGCAGCCGACAGGGCTCTATTACCTATGGCTACACCTTC
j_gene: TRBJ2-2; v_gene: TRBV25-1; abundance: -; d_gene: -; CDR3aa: CASSEGINTGELFF; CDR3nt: TGTGCCAGCAGCGAGGGAATTAACACCGGGGAGCTGTTTTTT
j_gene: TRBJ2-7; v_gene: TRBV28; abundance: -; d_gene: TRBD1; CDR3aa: CASSRTGGVYEQYF; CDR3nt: TGTGCCAGCAGTCGGACAGGGGGCGTCTACGAGCAGTACTTC
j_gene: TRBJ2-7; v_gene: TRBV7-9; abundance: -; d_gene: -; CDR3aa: CASSLSSVPSYEQYF; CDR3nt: TGTGCCAGCAGCTTATCTAGCGTCCCTTCCTACGAGCAGTACTTC
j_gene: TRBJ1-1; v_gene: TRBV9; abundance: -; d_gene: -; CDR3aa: CASSVERNTEAFF; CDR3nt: TGTGCCAGCAGCGTAGAGCGGAACACTGAAGCTTTCTTT
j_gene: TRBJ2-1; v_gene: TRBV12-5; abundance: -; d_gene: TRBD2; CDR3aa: CASGSPPGSGRPGATNEQFF; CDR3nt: TGTGCTAGTGGTTCCCCCCCGGGTAGCGGGAGGCCGGGGGCCACCAATGAGCAGTTCTTC
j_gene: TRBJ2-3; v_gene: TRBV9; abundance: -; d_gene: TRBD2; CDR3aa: CASSVGHRTSGDTQYF; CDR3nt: TGTGCCAGCAGCGTAGGCCACAGGACTAGCGGAGATACGCAGTATTTT
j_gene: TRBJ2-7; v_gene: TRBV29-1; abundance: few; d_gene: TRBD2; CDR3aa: CSVGTSGSYEQYF; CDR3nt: TGCAGCGTCGGGACTAGCGGCTCCTACGAGCAGTACTTC
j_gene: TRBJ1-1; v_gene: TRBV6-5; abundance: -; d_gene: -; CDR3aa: CASRGMNTEAFF; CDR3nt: TGTGCCAGCCGCGGGATGAACACTGAAGCTTTCTTT
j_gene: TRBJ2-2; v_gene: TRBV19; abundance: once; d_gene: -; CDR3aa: CASRTRSSGELFF; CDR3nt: TGTGCCAGTAGGACACGTTCCTCCGGGGAGCTGTTTTTT
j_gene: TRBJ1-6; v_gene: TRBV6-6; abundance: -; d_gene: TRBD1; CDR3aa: CASRTTGGDSPLHF; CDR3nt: TGTGCCAGCAGGACGACAGGGGGCGATTCACCCCTCCACTTT
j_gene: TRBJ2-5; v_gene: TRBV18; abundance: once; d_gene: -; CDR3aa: CASSPRGETQYF; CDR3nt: TGTGCCAGCTCCCCGAGGGGGGAGACCCAGTACTTC
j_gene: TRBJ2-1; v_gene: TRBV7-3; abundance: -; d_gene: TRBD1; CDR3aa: CASSFKGQGYNEQFF; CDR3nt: TGTGCCAGCAGCTTTAAGGGACAGGGGTACAATGAGCAGTTCTTC
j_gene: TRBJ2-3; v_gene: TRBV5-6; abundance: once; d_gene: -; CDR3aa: CASSFGGGGDTQYF; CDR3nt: TGTGCCAGCAGCTTTGGTGGGGGAGGAGATACGCAGTATTTT
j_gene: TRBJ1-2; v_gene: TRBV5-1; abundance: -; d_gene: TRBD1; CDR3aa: CASSLYATGLRGYTF; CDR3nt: TGCGCCAGCAGCTTGTATGCGACAGGGTTGAGAGGCTACACCTTC
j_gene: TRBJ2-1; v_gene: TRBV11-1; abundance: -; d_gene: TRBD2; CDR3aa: CASSSDGSGSFNEQFF; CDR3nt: TGTGCCAGCAGCTCCGATGGGAGCGGGAGTTTCAATGAGCAGTTCTTC
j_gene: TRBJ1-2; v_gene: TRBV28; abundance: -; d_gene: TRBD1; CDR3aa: CASRDRGPPRRGYTF; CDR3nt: TGTGCCAGCAGGGACAGGGGGCCCCCAAGACGTGGCTACACCTTC
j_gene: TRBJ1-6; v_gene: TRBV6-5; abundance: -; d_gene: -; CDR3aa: CASSRGNSPLHF; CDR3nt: TGTGCCAGCAGCAGGGGAAATTCACCCCTCCACTTT
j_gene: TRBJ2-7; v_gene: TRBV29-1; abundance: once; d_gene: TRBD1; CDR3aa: CSVESLSWTGRYEQYF; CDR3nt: TGCAGCGTTGAAAGTTTATCCTGGACAGGGAGATACGAGCAGTACTTC
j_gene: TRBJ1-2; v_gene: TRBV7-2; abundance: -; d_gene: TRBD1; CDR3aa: CASSRDRSYGYTF; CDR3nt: TGTGCCAGCAGCCGGGACAGGTCATATGGCTACACCTTC
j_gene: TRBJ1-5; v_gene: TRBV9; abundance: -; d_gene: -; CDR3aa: CASSVGQNQPQHF; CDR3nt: TGTGCCAGCAGCGTAGGGCAGAATCAGCCCCAGCATTTT
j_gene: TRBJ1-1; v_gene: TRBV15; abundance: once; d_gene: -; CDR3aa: CATSRSHPGPRTEAFF; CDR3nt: TGTGCCACCAGCAGATCTCACCCAGGGCCGAGAACTGAAGCTTTCTTT
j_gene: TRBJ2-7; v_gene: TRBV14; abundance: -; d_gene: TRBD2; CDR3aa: CASSLGLAATYEQYF; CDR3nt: TGTGCCAGCAGCCTCGGACTAGCGGCAACCTACGAGCAGTACTTC
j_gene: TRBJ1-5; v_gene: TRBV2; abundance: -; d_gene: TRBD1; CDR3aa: CASRPGQGSNQPQHF; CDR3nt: TGTGCCAGCAGGCCGGGACAGGGGAGCAATCAGCCCCAGCATTTT
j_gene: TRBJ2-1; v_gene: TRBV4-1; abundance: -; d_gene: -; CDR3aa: CASSQPLGNEQFF; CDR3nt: TGCGCCAGCAGCCAACCCCTAGGCAATGAGCAGTTCTTC
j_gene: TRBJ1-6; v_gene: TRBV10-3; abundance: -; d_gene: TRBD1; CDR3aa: CAIGGTDNSPLHF; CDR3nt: TGTGCCATCGGCGGGACAGATAATTCACCCCTCCACTTT
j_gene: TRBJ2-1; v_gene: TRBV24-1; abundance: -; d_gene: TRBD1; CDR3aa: CATSGGQGLYNEQFF; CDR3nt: TGTGCCACCAGTGGGGGACAGGGACTTTACAATGAGCAGTTCTTC
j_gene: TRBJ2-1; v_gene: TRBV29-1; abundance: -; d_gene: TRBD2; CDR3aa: CSVVRKSGTREADEQFF; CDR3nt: TGCAGCGTTGTTCGGAAATCCGGGACTAGAGAGGCCGATGAGCAGTTCTTC
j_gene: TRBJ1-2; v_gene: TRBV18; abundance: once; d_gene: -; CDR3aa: CASSPQVSGSLYGYTF; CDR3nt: TGTGCCAGCTCACCACAGGTCTCCGGGTCCCTTTATGGCTACACCTTC
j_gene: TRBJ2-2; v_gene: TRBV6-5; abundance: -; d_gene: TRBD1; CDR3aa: CASRLGQRNTGELFF; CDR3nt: TGTGCCAGCAGACTGGGACAGCGGAACACCGGGGAGCTGTTTTTT
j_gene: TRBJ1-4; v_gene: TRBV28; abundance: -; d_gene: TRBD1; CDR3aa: CASSSQGARTNEKLFF; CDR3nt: TGTGCCAGCAGTTCCCAGGGGGCGCGGACTAATGAAAAACTGTTTTTT
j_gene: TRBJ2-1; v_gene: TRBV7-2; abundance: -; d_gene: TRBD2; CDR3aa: CASRTSGEGPYNEQFF; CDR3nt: TGTGCCAGCAGAACTAGCGGGGAGGGCCCCTACAATGAGCAGTTCTTC
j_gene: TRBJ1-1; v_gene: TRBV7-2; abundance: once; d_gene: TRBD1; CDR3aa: CASTQQGRPEAFF; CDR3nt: TGTGCCAGCACCCAACAGGGGAGGCCTGAAGCTTTCTTT
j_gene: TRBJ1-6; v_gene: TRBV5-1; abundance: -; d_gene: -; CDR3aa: CASSLDEANSPLHF; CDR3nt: TGCGCCAGCAGCTTGGACGAAGCTAATTCACCCCTCCACTTT
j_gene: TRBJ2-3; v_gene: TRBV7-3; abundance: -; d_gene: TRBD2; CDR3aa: CASSSSGKIADTQYF; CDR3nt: TGTGCCAGCAGCTCTAGCGGGAAAATAGCAGATACGCAGTATTTT
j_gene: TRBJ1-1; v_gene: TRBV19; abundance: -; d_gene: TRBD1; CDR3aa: CASSYYRQGSTEAFF; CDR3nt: TGTGCCAGTAGTTATTACCGACAGGGCAGCACTGAAGCTTTCTTT
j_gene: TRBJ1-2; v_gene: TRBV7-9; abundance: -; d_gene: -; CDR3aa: CASSYSGTEGYGYTF; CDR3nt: TGTGCCAGCAGCTACTCCGGGACTGAGGGCTATGGCTACACCTTC
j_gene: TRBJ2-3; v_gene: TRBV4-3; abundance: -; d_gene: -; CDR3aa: CASSQEGARITDTQYF; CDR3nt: TGCGCCAGCAGCCAAGAGGGGGCCCGAATCACAGATACGCAGTATTTT
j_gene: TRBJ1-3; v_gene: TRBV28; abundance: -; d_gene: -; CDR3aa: CASRREGNTIYF; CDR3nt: TGTGCCAGCAGACGGGAAGGAAACACCATATATTTT
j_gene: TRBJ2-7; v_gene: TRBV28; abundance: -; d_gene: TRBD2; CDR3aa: CASTTTSWERTYEQYF; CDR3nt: TGTGCCAGCACCACGACTAGCTGGGAGAGGACCTACGAGCAGTACTTC
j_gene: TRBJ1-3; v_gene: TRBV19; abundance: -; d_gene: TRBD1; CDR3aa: CAIRPGQGSGNTIYF; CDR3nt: TGTGCCATCAGACCCGGACAGGGGTCTGGAAACACCATATATTTT
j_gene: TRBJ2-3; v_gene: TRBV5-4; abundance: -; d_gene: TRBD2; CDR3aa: CASRLAGSSRTDTQYF; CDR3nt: TGTGCCAGCAGACTAGCGGGAAGCTCCCGCACAGATACGCAGTATTTT
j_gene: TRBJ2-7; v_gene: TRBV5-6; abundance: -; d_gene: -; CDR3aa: CASSSAYEQYF; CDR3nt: TGTGCCAGCAGTTCAGCCTACGAGCAGTACTTC
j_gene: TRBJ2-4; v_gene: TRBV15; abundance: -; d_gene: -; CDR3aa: CATSRDRAGLRAQNIQYF; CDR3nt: TGTGCCACCAGCAGAGATCGGGCGGGCCTTAGGGCCCAAAACATTCAGTACTTC
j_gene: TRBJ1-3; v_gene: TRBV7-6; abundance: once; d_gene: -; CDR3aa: CASSLSATSSGNTIYF; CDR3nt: TGTGCCAGCAGCTTAAGTGCCACAAGCTCTGGAAACACCATATATTTT
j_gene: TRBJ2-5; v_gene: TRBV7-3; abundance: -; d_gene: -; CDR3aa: CASSLTPSRQETQYF; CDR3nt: TGTGCCAGCAGCTTAACCCCCAGTCGCCAAGAGACCCAGTACTTC
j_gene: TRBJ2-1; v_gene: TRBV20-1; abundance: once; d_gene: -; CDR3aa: CSASRGNDEQFF; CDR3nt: TGCAGTGCTAGTCGGGGGAATGATGAGCAGTTCTTC
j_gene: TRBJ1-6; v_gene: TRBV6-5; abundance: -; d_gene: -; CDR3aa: CASSYEGQSPLHF; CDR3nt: TGTGCCAGCAGTTATGAGGGACAATCACCCCTCCACTTT
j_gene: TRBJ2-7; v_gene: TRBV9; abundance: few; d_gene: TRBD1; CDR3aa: CASSVGGDRDYEQYF; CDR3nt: TGTGCCAGCAGCGTAGGTGGGGACAGGGACTACGAGCAGTACTTC
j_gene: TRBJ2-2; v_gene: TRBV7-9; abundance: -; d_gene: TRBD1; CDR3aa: CASSSRQGSTGELFF; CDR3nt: TGTGCCAGCAGCTCTAGACAGGGTTCCACCGGGGAGCTGTTTTTT
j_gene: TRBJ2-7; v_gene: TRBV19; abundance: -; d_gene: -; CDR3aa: CASSISRSSYEQYF; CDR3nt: TGTGCCAGTAGTATATCACGGTCCTCCTACGAGCAGTACTTC
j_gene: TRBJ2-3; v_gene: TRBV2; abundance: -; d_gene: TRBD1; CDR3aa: CASSKRRQGLDTDTQYF; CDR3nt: TGTGCCAGCAGTAAAAGGCGACAGGGGCTGGACACAGATACGCAGTATTTT
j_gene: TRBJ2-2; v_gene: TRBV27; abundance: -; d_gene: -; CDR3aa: CASSSRGTGELFF; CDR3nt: TGTGCCAGCAGTTCAAGAGGGACCGGGGAGCTGTTTTTT